A selection of T cell receptor beta chains follows, all from one sample in a study of T cell responses to AZD1222 COVID-19 vaccine. Clones were read by immunoSEQ multiplex PCR, and TCRdb kept only the in-frame ones, dropping some. The sample consists of tens of thousands of clones, more than 85% of them appearing once. Specimen: peripheral blood, collected on day 0 of AZD1222 vaccination. Source of these receptors: an adult in good health. CDR3s leave out the opening cysteine and the closing phenylalanine or tryptophan. The D gene is left open where the match is weak. Some rows have no size entry. The others give once, few or many, or a class for an expanded clone.

V,J,D,size,CDR3
TRBV5-1,TRBJ2-7,TRBD1,once,ASSLGTGGAEQY
TRBV27,TRBJ2-3,TRBD2,once,ASSPGTSGFTDTQY
TRBV28,TRBJ1-1,.,.,ASSLMNTEAF
TRBV28,TRBJ1-3,.,few,AAGKSSGNTIY
TRBV19,TRBJ2-7,.,.,ASSRDNSYEQY
TRBV5-4,TRBJ1-3,.,few,ASSLGQSSGNTIY
TRBV29-1,TRBJ2-1,.,once,SVEGSSYNEQF
TRBV7-2,TRBJ2-3,TRBD2,.,ASSTRTSGADTQY
TRBV9,TRBJ1-4,.,.,ASSERGATNEKLF
TRBV11-3,TRBJ1-6,.,.,ASSLGGENNSPLH
TRBV28,TRBJ2-7,.,.,ASSLLGRNYEQY
TRBV6-5,TRBJ2-2,TRBD2,.,ASKLGLAGTGELF
TRBV6-5,TRBJ2-7,TRBD2,.,ASRGERGEQY
TRBV6-5,TRBJ2-7,TRBD2,.,ASSYQRGEAYEQY
TRBV6-5,TRBJ2-7,TRBD2,many,ASSYSLAGVFYEQY
TRBV5-1,TRBJ1-5,.,.,ASSFGGENQPQH
TRBV23-1,TRBJ2-1,TRBD2,.,ASTSPWGGSSYNEQF
TRBV19,TRBJ1-2,TRBD1,.,ASRGTGLGNYGYT
TRBV5-4,TRBJ2-6,TRBD2,.,ASSFPGGGANVLT